The subject of this entry is one T cell receptor (beta chain). The CDR3 loop spans 16 amino acids. Germline V lookup: CDR1 KGHSH, CDR2 LQKENI. V lost 2 bases to trimming and J lost 6 bases, with 16 bases between them. Produced via immunoSEQ multiplex PCR; TCRdb's table is partial and in-frame only. The sample holds approximately 190,000 clones. The data originate from a study of control samples from healthy donors and cancer patients. The rearrangement links TRBV18 to TRBJ1-4, with D unclear. Sequencing was performed on blood. The clonotype comes from a woman aged 25 to 39 in good health. In nucleotides, the CDR3 is TGTGCCAGCTCACCATTTAGCGGGCTGCGGGATGAAAAACTGTTTTTT. This translates into CASSPFSGLRDEKLFF.